This entry lists 2 T cell receptor beta chains sequenced from one sample in a study of molecular identifiers for immune sequencing clone quantification. From the PCR reads, TCRdb called clonotypes with MiXCR, one entry per CDR3 protein. The sample has 90,000 or so distinct CDR3 sequences, around 25% seen once. Source material: naive CD8+ T cells from blood, with Jurkat cell RNA spiked in. Subset given: FACS-sorted CD8+CD4-CCR7+CD45RA+ naive T cells. The receptors originated from a human donor in good health. Some libraries in this study had Jurkat cell RNA spiked in.

The sample holds a few counts of this clonotype. The chain couples TRBV20-1 to TRBJ2-7; possible D gene TRBD2, 6 bases. The CDR3 has 16 amino acids. The germline V gene encodes CDR1 DFQATT and CDR2 SNEGSKA (reference sequence). V gave up 2 bases and J gave up 9 bases, with 26 bases separating them. Here the CDR3 reads CSARPPPSGRLGGQYF. For the CDR3, the DNA is TGCAGTGCTAGACCCCCTCCCAGCGGCAGGTTGGGGGGGCAGTACTTC.

The chain recombines TRBV12-3 or TRBV12-4 with TRBJ2-3; either TRBD1 or TRBD2 may supply D (6 bases each). Trimming removed 5 bases at V and 0 bases at J, with 18 bases between. This CDR3 is built from 17 residues. CDR3 DNA: TGTGCCAGCAGTGCCCCAAGATGGGGGGCTAGCACAGATACGCAGTATTTT. This sequence encodes CASSAPRWGASTDTQYF.